This TCR beta chain was recovered during a study of T cells after yellow fever vaccination. At the level of the study: The SMART-Seq v4 Ultra Low Input method served to prepare the low-cell-number fractions. Broader study findings: Once the booster was given, most primary-vaccination clones reappeared, at about 96% for CD4 and approximately 88% for CD8. Clonotypes found in both CD4 and CD8 compartments made up a small share. The secondary response peaked faster, at day 5 versus 15, but was weaker.

MiXCR, applied by TCRdb to the 5' RACE reads, yields one record per CDR3 protein. The repertoire holds 360,000 or so distinct CDR3 sequences, with 11% as singletons. This clonotype was found a few times. Its antigen remains unknown. The sequence derives from a man aged 18 to 29 who received the YFV17D yellow fever vaccine. The input for sequencing was PBMCs, taken on the day of the first yellow fever vaccination.

CDR3 region: CASRRGTYGYTF. The CDR3 DNA sequence: TGTGCCAGCAGACGGGGGACCTATGGCTACACCTTC. The gene calls are TRBV6-2 or TRBV6-3 and TRBJ1-2; a possible D gene is TRBD1 (5 bases). The germline V and J ends were trimmed by 6 bases and 4 bases, with 9 bases remaining between them. The CDR3 is made up of 12 amino acids. The germline V gene has CDR1 MNHEY and CDR2 SVGEGT.